Each of the 14 T cell receptor beta chains below was sequenced from the same sample in a study of CXCR3-negative and CXCR3-positive naive CD8 T cells. With UMI labels, 5' RACE was used to prepare the TRB cDNA libraries. No DNA is given; TCRdb re-called the 5' RACE reads and lists each CDR3 protein once. Its clone listing holds 6,500 to 7,500 distinct CDR3 sequences. Sequences were obtained from naive CXCR3- CD8+ T cells from blood. Sample subset: CD45RO-CCR7+CD27+CD95- naive CD8+ T cells lacking CXCR3 (TNR3-). These receptors all come from a human donor in good health. Some clones in this sample may be carry-over from other donors' samples.

In terms of frequency, this clonotype is medium-sized. The V and J genes are TRBV21-1 and TRBJ2-5; TCRdb designates TRBD2, a call that cannot be tested without DNA. TRBV21-1 is assigned pseudogene status. The CDR3 extends over 16 amino acids. This CDR3 is CASSSPPGTSVETQYF.

This rearrangement joins TRBV7-6 to TRBJ2-1; TCRdb selects TRBD1, and the lack of DNA leaves this call unchecked. Germline assignment: CDR1 SGHVS and CDR2 FNYEAQ. The CDR3 runs to 14 residues. CDR3 residues: CASSPRTGENEQFF.

V usage is TRBV5-1 and J usage is TRBJ2-7; without DNA, the TCRdb call of TRBD1 cannot be checked. CDR1 SGHRS and CDR2 YFSETQ come from the germline V gene. This CDR3 contains 16 residues. The CDR3 spells CASGPPGTMSRYEQYF.

This chain joins TRBV12-3 or TRBV12-4 and TRBJ2-2; the TCRdb D gene call, TRBD2, has no DNA to confirm it. The CDR3 totals 15 residues. CDR3 sequence: CASRPGALYTGELFF.

This clonotype is identified as medium-sized from frequency. The gene calls are TRBV5-1 and TRBJ2-2; TCRdb reports TRBD2, a call that lacks DNA to check it against. CDR3 length equals 16 residues. Germline V gene sequence: CDR1 SGHRS, CDR2 YFSETQ. CDR3 region: CASSLASGENTGELFF.

Judged by frequency, this clonotype is medium-sized. The genes are TRBV29-1 and TRBJ2-7; checking the TCRdb D call of TRBD2 is not possible without DNA. Germline V gene lookup returns CDR1 SQVTM and CDR2 ANQGSEA. This CDR3 spans 14 amino acids. The CDR3 loop is CSVEERGGIYEQYF.

This chain links TRBV14 with TRBJ1-2. The CDR3 has 14 amino acids. The germline gives CDR1 SGHDN, CDR2 FVKESK. The CDR3 is CASSQDPVGYGYTF.

This chain connects TRBV5-1 to TRBJ2-1; TCRdb returns TRBD2, unconfirmable since there is no DNA. CDR3 size: 15 residues. Per germline, CDR1 SGHRS and CDR2 YFSETQ. The CDR3 loop reads CASSLDRGTYNEQFF.

According to its frequency, this clonotype is medium-sized. The rearrangement links TRBV28 to TRBJ1-3. The CDR3 contains 14 residues. Per germline, CDR1 MDHEN and CDR2 SYDVKM. The CDR3: CASKTPSSGNTIYF.

This rearrangement joins TRBV29-1 to TRBJ1-1; the D call from TCRdb, TRBD1, cannot be confirmed without DNA. The CDR3 has 13 amino acids. CDR1 SQVTM and CDR2 ANQGSEA come from the germline V gene. The CDR3 sequence is CSVPQGAWTEAFF.

V gene TRBV10-1 combines with J gene TRBJ1-1. CDR1 WNHNN and CDR2 SYGVQD come from the germline V gene (reference sequence). CDR3 length equals 13 residues. CDR3 loop: CASSESANTEAFF.

The chain combines TRBV29-1 with TRBJ2-3; the TCRdb D gene call, TRBD1, has no DNA to confirm it. The CDR3 is 17 amino acids. Germline CDR1 is SQVTM and CDR2 is ANQGSEA. CDR3 amino acids: CSVEEGWGGTSTDTQYF.

The chain recombines TRBV28 with TRBJ2-7; TCRdb indicates TRBD2, and absent DNA this call remains unverified. CDR3 length equals 18 residues. The germline gives CDR1 MDHEN, CDR2 SYDVKM. CDR3 sequence: CASSLGGTSGRRSYEQYF.

The chain combines TRBV6-2 or TRBV6-3 with TRBJ2-7; TCRdb indicates TRBD2, and absent DNA this call remains unverified. The CDR3 consists of 14 residues. Germline V gene sequence: CDR1 MNHEY, CDR2 SVGEGT. The CDR3 reads CASSYGGRGYEQYF.